Sequencing of this TCR beta chain was carried out in a study of shared clonotypes between healthy human individuals. Profiling relied on immunoSEQ multiplex PCR, and the TCRdb table lists in-frame clones only, not all of them. The sample has hundreds of thousands of clones; 72% are singletons. Study-wide results and limits: Relative to clonotypes present in all four donors, those not shared had lower generation probabilities.

Remarks on this clone: What it recognizes is unknown.

This receptor was obtained from a woman younger than 45 in good health. Material for sequencing was memory CD4+ T cells sorted from blood. Subset specified: CD45RA-negative fraction.

The CDR3 nucleotides read TGCGCCAGCAGCTTGGTCTCAGACACCTATGGCTACACCTTC. Its protein product is CASSLVSDTYGYTF. The chain employs TRBV5-1 and TRBJ1-2; D uncertain. Trimming took 0 bases from V and 4 from J, leaving 10 bases between them. The CDR3 consists of 14 residues. Germline lookup yields CDR1 SGHRS and CDR2 YFSETQ.